One sample yielded the 25 T cell receptor beta chains listed below, sequenced in a study of blood T cell repertoires in COVID-19. Profiling relied on immunoSEQ multiplex PCR, and the TCRdb table lists in-frame clones only, not all of them. The sample records 200,000 to 250,000 clones, 88% being singletons. What was sequenced was peripheral blood. The source of these receptors is a woman in her sixties or seventies with acute or convalescent COVID-19.

The chain is built from TRBV30 and TRBJ1-4, with 9 bases that match TRBD1. CDR1 and CDR2 from the germline V gene are GTSNPN and SVGIG (reference sequence). V shed 8 bases and J 4 bases; nucleotides not matched to a gene: 5. This CDR3 has 13 amino acids. CDR3 nucleotides: TGTGCCGTCACAGGGGGCGGTAATGAAAAACTGTTTTTT. This encodes CAVTGGGNEKLFF.

V gene TRBV19 combines with J gene TRBJ1-2; 7 nucleotides align to TRBD1. CDR1 is LNHDA and CDR2 is SQIVND in the germline V gene (reference sequence). The CDR3 runs to 15 residues. V gave up 5 bases and J gave up 4 bases; unmatched junction bases: 10. CDR3 amino acids: CASSVQGWEAYGYTF. The DNA of the CDR3 is TGTGCCAGTAGTGTACAGGGGTGGGAGGCCTATGGCTACACCTTC.

The rearrangement joins TRBV6-4 to TRBJ1-1; 11 positions match TRBD1. This CDR3 has 15 amino acids. Germline CDR1 and CDR2: MRHNA and SNTAGT. The J segment lost 1 base and the V segment lost 2 bases, leaving 0 bases of the junction unmatched. CDR3 DNA sequence: TGTGCCAGCAGTGACGGGACAGGGGGGAACACTGAAGCTTTCTTT. It encodes CASSDGTGGNTEAFF.

About this clone itself: Other DNA variants within this sample encode the same CDR3. V usage is TRBV27 and J usage is TRBJ1-2; D is possibly TRBD1 (6 bases). Trimming took 2 bases from V and 5 from J, leaving 6 bases between them. Germline values: CDR1 MNHEY, CDR2 SMNVEV (reference sequence). The length of the CDR3 is 12 residues. The CDR3 protein is CASSLQGYGYTF. CDR3 sequence (DNA): TGTGCCAGCAGTTTACAGGGGTATGGCTACACCTTC.

This chain connects TRBV10-3 to TRBJ1-2; unclear D gene. The CDR3 is 12 residues long. Per the germline V gene, CDR1 is ENHRY and CDR2 is SYGVKD. Trimming removed 3 bases at V and 10 bases at J, with 12 bases between. The CDR3 DNA reads TGTGCCATCAGTGAATCCACGGGTTACTACACCTTC. Translating it yields CAISESTGYYTF.

The chain is built from TRBV28 and TRBJ2-2; 8 bases agree with TRBD1. Germline V gene sequence: CDR1 MDHEN, CDR2 SYDVKM. V lost 6 bases to trimming and J lost 2 bases; unmatched junction nucleotides: 5. The CDR3 covers 15 residues. In DNA form, the CDR3 reads TGTGCCAGCAGGCGCGGGACAGGAAACACCGGGGAGCTGTTTTTT. Encoded protein: CASRRGTGNTGELFF.

The chain has TRBV2 and TRBJ2-5; D may be TRBD2 (5 bases). Trimming removed 1 base from V and 2 bases from J, with 5 bases in between. The CDR3 totals 13 residues. In germline, CDR1 is SNHLY, CDR2 FYNNEI. The CDR3 spells CASSEGLQETQYF. The DNA of the CDR3 is TGTGCCAGCAGTGAAGGACTACAAGAGACCCAGTACTTC. Variable domain in full (rest from reference TRBV2 and TRBJ2-5): EPEVTQTPSHQVTQMGQEVILRCVPISNHLYFYWYRQILGQKVEFLVSFYNNEISEKSEIFDDQFSVERPDGSNFTLKIRSTKLEDSAMYFCASSEGLQETQYFGPGTRLLVL.

The chain joins TRBV12-3 or TRBV12-4 to TRBJ1-2, with a tentative D call TRBD1 (5 bases). CDR3 size: 12 residues. The V end lost 2 bases, the J end lost 8 bases, and 9 bases lay between the germline ends. The CDR3 here is CASSLLQAGYTF. CDR3 DNA sequence: TGTGCCAGCAGTTTACTACAGGCGGGCTACACCTTC.

The chain carries TRBV7-2 and TRBJ1-5; TRBD1 matches 10 bases. CDR1 is SGHTA and CDR2 is FQGNSA in the germline V gene. The CDR3 has 16 residues. The V and J ends lost 5 bases and 6 bases, in that order; junction bases with no gene match: 10. The CDR3 sequence: CASSPKAGTGAQPQHF. CDR3 bases: TGTGCCAGCAGCCCTAAAGCCGGGACAGGGGCTCAGCCCCAGCATTTT.

The V call is TRBV6-2 or TRBV6-3, the J call TRBJ2-7, with 11 bases fitting TRBD1. The junction had 6 bases not matched to a gene; V was cut back by 4 bases and J by 4 bases. Looked up from germline, CDR1 is MNHEY and CDR2 is SVGEGT. The CDR3 is made up of 15 amino acids. CDR3 region: CASSSGQGAAYEQYF. The CDR3, as DNA: TGTGCCAGCAGTTCCGGACAGGGGGCGGCTTACGAGCAGTACTTC.

The chain joins TRBV9 to TRBJ2-3, with D perhaps TRBD1 (6 bases). The V gene's germline CDR1 is SGDLS and CDR2 YYNGEE. There are 16 residues in the CDR3. Trimming took 0 bases from V and 3 from J, leaving 14 bases between them. CDR3 sequence reads: CASSVATGTTTDTQYF. The CDR3 nucleotides read TGTGCCAGCAGCGTAGCCACAGGGACCACGACAGATACGCAGTATTTT.

This chain connects TRBV18 to TRBJ2-7; D possibly corresponds to TRBD2 (6 bases). Germline CDR1 is KGHSH and CDR2 is LQKENI. This CDR3 has 16 amino acids. Trimming pared 5 bases from V and 3 bases from J, leaving 20 bases between. The chain's CDR3 is CASSEAGPTRVYEQYF. The CDR3 region has the DNA TGTGCCAGCTCAGAAGCCGGGCCGACTAGGGTCTACGAGCAGTACTTC.

This chain links TRBV6-2 or TRBV6-3 with TRBJ1-5; D possibly corresponds to TRBD1 (5 bases). The CDR3 has 15 residues. Germline CDR1 MNHEY, CDR2 SVGEGT. V was shortened by 6 bases and J by 2 bases, with 14 bases between the two germline ends. The CDR3 protein is CASSRREGRNQPQHF. In nucleotides, the CDR3 is TGTGCCAGCAGCCGCCGGGAGGGGCGCAATCAGCCCCAGCATTTT.

The chain has TRBV2 and TRBJ2-7; 7 bases are a match to TRBD2. This CDR3 has 14 amino acids. The germline gives CDR1 SNHLY, CDR2 FYNNEI. V was pared by 6 bases and J by 5 bases, with 10 bases of the junction left unmatched. The CDR3 nucleotides read TGTGCCAGCAGGGTAGCGGGTTCGAGGAACGAGCAGTACTTC. It encodes CASRVAGSRNEQYF.

CDR3 in amino acids: CASGRSPAGKANSPLHF. The DNA for the CDR3 is TGTGCCAGCGGCCGGTCCCCAGCGGGCAAGGCTAATTCACCCCTCCACTTT. The chain joins TRBV6-2 or TRBV6-3 to TRBJ1-6; D gene ambiguous. CDR3 size: 17 residues. Trimming took off 8 bases at V and 6 bases at J, with 23 bases between the two ends. Germline-derived CDR1 and CDR2 are MNHEY and SVGEGT.

V and J are TRBV19 and TRBJ1-3, with D possibly TRBD1 on 5 matching bases. CDR1 and CDR2 (germline): LNHDA, SQIVND (reference sequence). V shed 10 bases and J shed 0 bases, with 13 bases lying between them. The CDR3 length is 14 residues. The CDR3 coding sequence is TGTGCCACCTTTGACAGTCACTCTGGAAACACCATATATTTT. This codes for CATFDSHSGNTIYF.

This rearrangement joins TRBV30 to TRBJ1-2, with 7 bases identical to TRBD1. CDR1 is GTSNPN and CDR2 is SVGIG in the germline V gene (reference sequence). The CDR3 runs to 15 residues. J lost 0 bases, V lost 4 bases, and 8 bases had no gene match. The CDR3 here is CAWKVGTVTNYGYTF. CDR3 DNA: TGTGCCTGGAAAGTTGGGACAGTTACTAACTATGGCTACACCTTC.

The rearrangement uses TRBV3-1 (or the pseudogene TRBV3-2) and TRBJ2-5; 8 nucleotides agree with TRBD1. The CDR3 extends over 15 amino acids. Germline values: CDR1 LGHDT, CDR2 YNNKEL (reference sequence). The V gene end was trimmed by 0 bases and the J gene end by 3 bases; junction bases not matched to a gene: 3. CDR3 region: CASSQDGQGEETQYF. CDR3 in DNA: TGTGCCAGCAGCCAAGACGGACAGGGTGAAGAGACCCAGTACTTC.

The chain couples TRBV5-1 to TRBJ2-5, with 7 bases lining up with TRBD1. This CDR3 is 13 amino acids long. V lost 4 bases, J lost 5 bases, and 5 bases stayed unmatched. Germline CDR1 is SGHRS and CDR2 is YFSETQ. CDR3: CASSNTGVETQYF. The CDR3 nucleotides read TGCGCCAGCAGCAACACAGGGGTCGAGACCCAGTACTTC.

The chain combines TRBV7-2 with TRBJ2-7, with TRBD2 matching 8 bases. Germline V lookup: CDR1 SGHTA, CDR2 FQGNSA. With 5 bases clipped from V and 2 bases from J, the junction kept 8 bases outside the gene matches. The CDR3 consists of 15 residues. In nucleotides, the CDR3 is TGTGCCAGCAGCCCCAGAGCGGGGGCCACCTACGAGCAGTACTTC. Protein product: CASSPRAGATYEQYF.

The V and J genes are TRBV5-6 and TRBJ2-1, with a weak D call TRBD2 (5 bases). The CDR3 loop spans 19 amino acids. The V and J ends lost 4 bases and 4 bases respectively, with 27 bases between them. Germline loops: CDR1 SGHDT, CDR2 YYEEEE. Written as DNA, the CDR3 is TGTGCCAGCAGCCCTGTACCAGGTATAGGACGGGGTATATACAATGAGCAGTTCTTC. Protein product: CASSPVPGIGRGIYNEQFF.

The J gene is TRBJ2-1, the V gene TRBV5-1; D unresolved. V was trimmed by 4 bases and J by 5 bases, leaving 25 bases between them. The CDR3 totals 18 residues. Germline V lookup: CDR1 SGHRS, CDR2 YFSETQ. The CDR3 here is CASSPPVKRQSLDNEQFF. In DNA, the CDR3 is TGCGCCAGCAGCCCCCCAGTAAAGCGCCAATCCCTAGACAATGAGCAGTTCTTC.

V is TRBV18 and J is TRBJ1-1; D not certain. Germline values: CDR1 KGHSH, CDR2 LQKENI. CDR3 length: 12 residues. V shed 4 bases and J shed 10 bases, with 13 bases lying between them. CDR3 protein: CASSRPDSGAFF. The CDR3 nucleotides read TGTGCCAGCTCACGACCGGACTCTGGAGCTTTCTTT.

Note on this clone: This specimen includes other DNA sequences encoding the same CDR3. The chain carries TRBV9 and TRBJ1-5, with 8 bases that match TRBD1. The junction had 1 base not matched to a gene; V was cut back by 3 bases and J by 2 bases. Germline V lookup: CDR1 SGDLS, CDR2 YYNGEE. The CDR3 contains 14 residues. The CDR3 DNA is TGTGCCAGCAGCGAGACAGGGGGCAATCAGCCCCAGCATTTT. Amino acids: CASSETGGNQPQHF.

This sequence joins TRBV19 and TRBJ2-2, with D possibly matching TRBD2 (6 bases). Germline V CDR1 and CDR2: LNHDA, SQIVND (reference sequence). The CDR3 contains 16 residues. Trimming took off 7 bases at V and 1 base at J, with 16 bases between the two ends. CDR3 in amino acids: CASTAWGGVNTGELFF. DNA of the CDR3: TGTGCCAGTACCGCCTGGGGCGGGGTGAACACCGGGGAGCTGTTTTTT.